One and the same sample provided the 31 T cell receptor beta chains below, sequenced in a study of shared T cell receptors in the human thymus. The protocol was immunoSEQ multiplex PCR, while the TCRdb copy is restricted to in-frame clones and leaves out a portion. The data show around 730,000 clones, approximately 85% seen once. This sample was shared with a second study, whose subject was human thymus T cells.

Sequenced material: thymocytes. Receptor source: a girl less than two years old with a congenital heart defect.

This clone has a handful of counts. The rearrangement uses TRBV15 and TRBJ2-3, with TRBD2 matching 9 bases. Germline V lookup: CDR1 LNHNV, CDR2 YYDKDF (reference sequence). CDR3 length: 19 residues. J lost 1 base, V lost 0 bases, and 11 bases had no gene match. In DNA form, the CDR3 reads TGTGCCACCAGCAGAGATTGCCATAAGGGACTAGCAGGCACAGATACGCAGTATTTT. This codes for CATSRDCHKGLAGTDTQYF.

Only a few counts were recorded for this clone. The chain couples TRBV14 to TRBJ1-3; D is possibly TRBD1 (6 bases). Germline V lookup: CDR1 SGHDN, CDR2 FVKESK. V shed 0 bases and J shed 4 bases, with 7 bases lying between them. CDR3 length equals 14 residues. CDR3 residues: CASSQEGAGNTIYF. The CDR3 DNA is TGTGCCAGCAGCCAAGAGGGGGCAGGAAACACCATATATTTT.

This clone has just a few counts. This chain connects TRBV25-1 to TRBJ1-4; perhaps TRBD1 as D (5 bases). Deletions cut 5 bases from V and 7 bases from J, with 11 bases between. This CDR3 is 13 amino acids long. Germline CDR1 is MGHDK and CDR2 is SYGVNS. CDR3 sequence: CASSLDRTEKLFF. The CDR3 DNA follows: TGTGCCAGCAGTCTAGACAGAACTGAAAAACTGTTTTTT. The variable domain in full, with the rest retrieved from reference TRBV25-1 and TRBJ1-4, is EADIYQTPRYLVIGTGKKITLECSQTMGHDKMYWYQQDPGMELHLIHYSYGVNSTEKGDLSSESTVSRIRTEHFPLTLESARPSHTSQYLCASSLDRTEKLFFGSGTQLSVL.

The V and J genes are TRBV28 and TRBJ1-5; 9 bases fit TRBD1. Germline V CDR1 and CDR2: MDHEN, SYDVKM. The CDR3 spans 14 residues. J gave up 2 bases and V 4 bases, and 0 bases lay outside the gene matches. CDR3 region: CASSWTGGNQPQHF. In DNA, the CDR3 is TGTGCCAGCAGTTGGACAGGGGGCAATCAGCCCCAGCATTTT.

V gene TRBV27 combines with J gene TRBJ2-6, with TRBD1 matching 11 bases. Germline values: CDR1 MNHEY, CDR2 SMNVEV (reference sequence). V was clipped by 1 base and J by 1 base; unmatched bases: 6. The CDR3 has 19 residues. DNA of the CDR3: TGTGCCAGCAGTTTATGGGGGGACAGGGGGAGGTCTGGGGCCAACGTCCTGACTTTC. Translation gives CASSLWGDRGRSGANVLTF. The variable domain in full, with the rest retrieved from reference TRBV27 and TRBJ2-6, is EAQVTQNPRYLITVTGKKLTVTCSQNMNHEYMSWYRQDPGLGLRQIYYSMNVEVTDKGDVPEGYKVSRKEKRNFPLILESPSPNQTSLYFCASSLWGDRGRSGANVLTFGAGSRLTVL.

The chain's CDR3 is CATSRENRDRGTGELFF. CDR3 bases: TGTGCCACCAGCAGAGAAAACCGGGACAGGGGAACCGGGGAGCTGTTTTTT. The V and J genes are TRBV15 and TRBJ2-2; TRBD1 aligns across 10 bases. The CDR3 totals 17 residues. The J segment lost 5 bases and the V segment lost 0 bases, leaving 6 bases of the junction unmatched. Germline-derived CDR1 and CDR2 are LNHNV and YYDKDF (reference sequence).

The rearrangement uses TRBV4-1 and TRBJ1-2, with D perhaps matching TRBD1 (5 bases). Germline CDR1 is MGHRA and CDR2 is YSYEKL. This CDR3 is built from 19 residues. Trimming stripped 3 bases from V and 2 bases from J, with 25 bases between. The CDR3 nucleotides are TGCGCCAGCAGCCAGGGATTTCAGGGCAGTCTGGTCGGGAACTATGGCTACACCTTC. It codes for CASSQGFQGSLVGNYGYTF.

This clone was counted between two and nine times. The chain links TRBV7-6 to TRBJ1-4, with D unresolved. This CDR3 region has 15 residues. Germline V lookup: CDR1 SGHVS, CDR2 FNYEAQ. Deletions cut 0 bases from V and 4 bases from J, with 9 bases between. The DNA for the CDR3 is TGTGCCAGCAGCTTAGCGCGAACAGATAATGAAAAACTGTTTTTT. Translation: CASSLARTDNEKLFF. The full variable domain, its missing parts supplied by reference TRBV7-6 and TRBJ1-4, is GAGVSQSPRYKVTKRGQDVALRCDPISGHVSLYWYRQALGQGPEFLTYFNYEAQQDKSGLPNDRFSAERPEGSISTLTIQRTEQRDSAMYRCASSLARTDNEKLFFGSGTQLSVL.

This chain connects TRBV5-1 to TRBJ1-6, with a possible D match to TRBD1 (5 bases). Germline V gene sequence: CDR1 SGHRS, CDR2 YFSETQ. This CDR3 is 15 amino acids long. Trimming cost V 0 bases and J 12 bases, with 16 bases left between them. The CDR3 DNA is TGCGCCAGCAGCTTGGCGATGCGGGACGTAGGACCCCTCCACTTT. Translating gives CASSLAMRDVGPLHF.

CDR3 nucleotide sequence: TGTGCCAGCGGGACTGGGCAGCTGATAGAAGGCTACACCTTC. It translates to CASGTGQLIEGYTF. The chain uses TRBV6-5 and TRBJ1-2, with D tentatively TRBD1 (5 bases). In germline, CDR1 is MNHEY, CDR2 SVGAGI. This CDR3 has 14 amino acids. Trimming cost V 8 bases and J 8 bases, with 21 bases left between them.

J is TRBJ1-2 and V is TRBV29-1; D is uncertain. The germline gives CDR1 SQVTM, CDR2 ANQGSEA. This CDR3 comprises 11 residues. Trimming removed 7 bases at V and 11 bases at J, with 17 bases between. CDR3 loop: CSGGVRSGYTF. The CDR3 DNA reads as TGCAGCGGTGGGGTGAGGAGCGGATACACCTTC.

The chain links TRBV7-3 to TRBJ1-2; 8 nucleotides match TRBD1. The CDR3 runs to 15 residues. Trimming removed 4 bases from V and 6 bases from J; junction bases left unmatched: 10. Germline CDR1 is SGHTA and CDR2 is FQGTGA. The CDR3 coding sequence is TGTGCCAGCAGCTATATGTCAGGGGGCACAGATGGCTACACCTTC. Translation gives CASSYMSGGTDGYTF.

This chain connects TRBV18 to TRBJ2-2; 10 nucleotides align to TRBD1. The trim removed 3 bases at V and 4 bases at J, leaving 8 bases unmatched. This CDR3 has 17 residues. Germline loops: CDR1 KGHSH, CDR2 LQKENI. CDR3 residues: CASSPESGTGATGELFF. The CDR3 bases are TGTGCCAGCTCACCCGAATCCGGGACAGGGGCCACCGGGGAGCTGTTTTTT.

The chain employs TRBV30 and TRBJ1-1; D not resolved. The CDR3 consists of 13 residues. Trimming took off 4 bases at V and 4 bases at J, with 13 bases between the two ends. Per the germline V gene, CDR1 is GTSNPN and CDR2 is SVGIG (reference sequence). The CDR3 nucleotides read TGTGCCTGGATGGAGGGAGGGTCCACTGAAGCTTTCTTT. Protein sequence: CAWMEGGSTEAFF.

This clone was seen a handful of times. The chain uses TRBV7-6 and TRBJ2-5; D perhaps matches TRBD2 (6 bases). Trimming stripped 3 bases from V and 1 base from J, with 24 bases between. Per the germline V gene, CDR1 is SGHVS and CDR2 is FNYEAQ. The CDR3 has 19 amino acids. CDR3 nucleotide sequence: TGTGCCAGCAGCTTGGGACCAAATGGGCGGGGAAAACTCCAAGAGACCCAGTACTTC. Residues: CASSLGPNGRGKLQETQYF.

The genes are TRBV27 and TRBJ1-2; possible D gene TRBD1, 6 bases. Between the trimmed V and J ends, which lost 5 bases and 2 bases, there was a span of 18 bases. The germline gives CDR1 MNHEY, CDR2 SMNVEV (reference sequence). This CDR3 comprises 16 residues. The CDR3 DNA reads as TGTGCCAGCAGTGCCAATTGGGGGCGCATCAACTATGGCTACACCTTC. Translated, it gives CASSANWGRINYGYTF.

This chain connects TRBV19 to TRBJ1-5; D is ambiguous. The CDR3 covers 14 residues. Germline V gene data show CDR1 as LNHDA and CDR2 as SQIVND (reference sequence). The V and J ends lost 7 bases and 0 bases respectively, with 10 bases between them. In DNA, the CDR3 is TGTGCCAGTACGTTACCAGATAGCAATCAGCCCCAGCATTTT. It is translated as CASTLPDSNQPQHF.

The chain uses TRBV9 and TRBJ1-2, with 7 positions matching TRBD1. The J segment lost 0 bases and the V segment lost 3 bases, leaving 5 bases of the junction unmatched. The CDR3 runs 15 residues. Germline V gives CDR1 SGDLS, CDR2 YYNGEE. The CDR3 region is CASSATGEANYGYTF. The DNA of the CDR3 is TGTGCCAGCAGCGCTACAGGGGAGGCTAACTATGGCTACACCTTC.

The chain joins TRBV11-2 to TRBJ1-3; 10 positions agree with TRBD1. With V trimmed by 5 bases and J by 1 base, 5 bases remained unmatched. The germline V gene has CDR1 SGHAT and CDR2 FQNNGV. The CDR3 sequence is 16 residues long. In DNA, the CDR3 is TGTGCCAGCAGCCCCCGGACAGGGGGGTCTGGAAACACCATATATTTT. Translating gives CASSPRTGGSGNTIYF.

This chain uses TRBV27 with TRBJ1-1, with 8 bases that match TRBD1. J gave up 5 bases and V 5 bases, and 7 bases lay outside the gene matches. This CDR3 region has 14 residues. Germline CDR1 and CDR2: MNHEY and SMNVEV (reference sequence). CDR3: CASSPWTGLTEAFF. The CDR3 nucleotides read TGTGCCAGCAGTCCCTGGACAGGGCTTACTGAAGCTTTCTTT.

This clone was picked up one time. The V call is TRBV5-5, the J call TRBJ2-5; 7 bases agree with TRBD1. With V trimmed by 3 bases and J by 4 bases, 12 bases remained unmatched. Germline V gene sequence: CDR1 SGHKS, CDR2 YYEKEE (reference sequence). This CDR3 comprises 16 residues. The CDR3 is CASSWNRGIPIETQYF. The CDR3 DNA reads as TGTGCCAGCAGCTGGAACAGGGGTATTCCGATAGAGACCCAGTACTTC.

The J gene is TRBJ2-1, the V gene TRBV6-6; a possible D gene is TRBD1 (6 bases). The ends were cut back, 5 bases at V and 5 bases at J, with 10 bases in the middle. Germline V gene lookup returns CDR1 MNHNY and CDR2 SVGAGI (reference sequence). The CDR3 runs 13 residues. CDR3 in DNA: TGTGCCAGCAGTCTGGACAGCGACAATGAGCAGTTCTTC. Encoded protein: CASSLDSDNEQFF.

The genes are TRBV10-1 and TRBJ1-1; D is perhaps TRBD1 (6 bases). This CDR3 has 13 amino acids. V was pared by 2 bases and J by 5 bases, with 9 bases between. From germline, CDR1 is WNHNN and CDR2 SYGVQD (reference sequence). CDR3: CASSENRETEAFF. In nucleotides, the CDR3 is TGCGCCAGCAGTGAGAACAGGGAAACTGAAGCTTTCTTT.

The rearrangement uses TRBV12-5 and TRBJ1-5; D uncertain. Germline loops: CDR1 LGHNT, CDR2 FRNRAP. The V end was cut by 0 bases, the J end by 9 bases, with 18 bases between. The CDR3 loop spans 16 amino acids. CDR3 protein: CASGLVGGPRRRPQHF. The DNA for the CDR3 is TGTGCTAGTGGTTTGGTAGGAGGGCCAAGGCGGCGGCCCCAGCATTTT. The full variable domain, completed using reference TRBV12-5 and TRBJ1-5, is DARVTQTPRHKVTEMGQEVTMRCQPILGHNTVFWYRQTMMQGLELLAYFRNRAPLDDSGMPKDRFSAEMPDATLATLKIQPSEPRDSAVYFCASGLVGGPRRRPQHFGDGTRLSIL.

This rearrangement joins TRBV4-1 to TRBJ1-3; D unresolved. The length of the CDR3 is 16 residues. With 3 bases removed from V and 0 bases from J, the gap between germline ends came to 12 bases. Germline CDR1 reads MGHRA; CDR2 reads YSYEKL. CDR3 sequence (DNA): TGCGCCAGCAGCCAGGACTTGAGACCCTCTGGAAACACCATATATTTT. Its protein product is CASSQDLRPSGNTIYF.

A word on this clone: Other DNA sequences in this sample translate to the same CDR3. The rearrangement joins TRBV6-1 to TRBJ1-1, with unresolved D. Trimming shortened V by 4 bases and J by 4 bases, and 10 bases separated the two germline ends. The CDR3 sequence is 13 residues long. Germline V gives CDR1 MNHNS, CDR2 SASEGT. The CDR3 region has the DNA TGTGCCAGCAGTGTCTCGGGAGGCACTGAAGCTTTCTTT. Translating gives CASSVSGGTEAFF.

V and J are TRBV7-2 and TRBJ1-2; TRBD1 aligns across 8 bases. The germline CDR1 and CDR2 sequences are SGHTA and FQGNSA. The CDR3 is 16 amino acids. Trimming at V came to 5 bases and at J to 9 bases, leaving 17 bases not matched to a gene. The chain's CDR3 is CASSPEVERQGMCYTF. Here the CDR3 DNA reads TGTGCCAGCAGCCCAGAGGTGGAGAGACAGGGGATGTGCTACACCTTC.

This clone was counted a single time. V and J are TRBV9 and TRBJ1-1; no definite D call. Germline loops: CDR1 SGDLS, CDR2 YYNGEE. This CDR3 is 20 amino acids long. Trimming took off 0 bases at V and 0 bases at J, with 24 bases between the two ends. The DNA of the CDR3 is TGTGCCAGCAGCGTAGGTGGGTACGGGGAAAGGGAATACATGAACACTGAAGCTTTCTTT. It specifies CASSVGGYGEREYMNTEAFF.

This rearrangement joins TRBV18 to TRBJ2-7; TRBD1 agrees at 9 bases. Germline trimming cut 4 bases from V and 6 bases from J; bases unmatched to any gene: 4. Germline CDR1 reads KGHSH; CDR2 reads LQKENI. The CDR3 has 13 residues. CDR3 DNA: TGTGCCAGCTCACTAGGACAGGGGAGCGAGCAGTACTTC. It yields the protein CASSLGQGSEQYF. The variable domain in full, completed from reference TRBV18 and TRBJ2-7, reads NAGVMQNPRHLVRRRGQEARLRCSPMKGHSHVYWYRQLPEEGLKFMVYLQKENIIDESGMPKERFSAEFPKEGPSILRIQQVVRGDSAAYFCASSLGQGSEQYFGPGTRLTVT.

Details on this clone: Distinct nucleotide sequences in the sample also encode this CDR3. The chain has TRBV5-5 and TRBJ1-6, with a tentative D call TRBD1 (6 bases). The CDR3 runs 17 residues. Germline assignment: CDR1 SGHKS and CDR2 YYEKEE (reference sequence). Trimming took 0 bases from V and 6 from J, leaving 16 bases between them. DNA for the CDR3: TGTGCCAGCAGCTTGGTGACGTGGGTGACAGGTAATTCACCCCTCCACTTT. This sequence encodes CASSLVTWVTGNSPLHF.

The CDR3 DNA sequence: TGCGCCAGCAGCTTGGTCCGACCTAGGTACCATCAGCCCCAGCATTTT. Translated, it gives CASSLVRPRYHQPQHF. The chain joins TRBV5-1 to TRBJ1-5; no definite D call. Germline V gene data show CDR1 as SGHRS and CDR2 as YFSETQ. The ends were cut back, 0 bases at V and 5 bases at J, with 15 bases in the middle. This CDR3 region has 16 residues. The entire variable domain, with the rest obtained from reference TRBV5-1 and TRBJ1-5, is as follows: KAGVTQTPRYLIKTRGQQVTLSCSPISGHRSVSWYQQTPGQGLQFLFEYFSETQRNKGNFPGRFSGRQFSNSRSEMNVSTLELGDSALYLCASSLVRPRYHQPQHFGDGTRLSIL.